What follows are 9 T cell receptor beta chains derived from one specimen sequenced in a study of T cell repertoires in cytomegalovirus infection. TCRdb reanalysed the reads using MiXCR and keeps one entry per CDR3 protein. The sample holds about 700,000 distinct CDR3 sequences, around 30% seen once. No antigen is known for these receptors. The source material was cultured PBMCs, sampled from culture after CMV antigen stimulation. These receptors all stem from a human donor in good health (CMV status not recorded). Some clones in this sample may be carry-over from other donors' samples.

This clonotype has a count of ten or more. V usage is TRBV7-2 and J usage is TRBJ2-1; 13 nucleotides match TRBD2. With V trimmed by 5 bases and J by 6 bases, 7 bases remained unmatched. CDR3 size: 16 residues. From germline, CDR1 is SGHTA and CDR2 FQGNSA. The CDR3 spells CASSGGLAGVVNEQFF. CDR3 DNA: TGTGCCAGCAGCGGAGGACTAGCGGGAGTCGTCAATGAGCAGTTCTTC.

This CDR3 reads CSARDRRQGGSPLHF. CDR3 nucleotide sequence: TGCAGTGCTAGAGATCGCCGACAGGGTGGGTCACCCCTCCACTTT. J is TRBJ1-6 and V is TRBV20-1; 7 bases align to TRBD1. The CDR3 has 15 amino acids. Trimming removed 0 bases from V and 10 bases from J; junction bases left unmatched: 9. The germline V gene has CDR1 DFQATT and CDR2 SNEGSKA (reference sequence).

This chain uses TRBV10-3 with TRBJ1-4; 7 nucleotides agree with TRBD1. Germline V gives CDR1 ENHRY, CDR2 SYGVKD. The trim removed 3 bases at V and 7 bases at J, leaving 11 bases unmatched. The CDR3 consists of 16 residues. The CDR3 here is CAISESTGTVLEKLFF. The DNA of the CDR3 is TGTGCCATCAGTGAATCTACCGGGACAGTTCTTGAAAAACTGTTTTTT.

The chain employs TRBV20-1 and TRBJ2-1; D might be TRBD2 (6 bases). Trimming cost V 0 bases and J 0 bases, with 15 bases left between them. Germline V gene data show CDR1 as DFQATT and CDR2 as SNEGSKA (reference sequence). CDR3 length equals 17 residues. CDR3 nucleotide sequence: TGCAGTGCTAGAGATTCCCTAGCGCTCAGCTCCTACAATGAGCAGTTCTTC. As protein: CSARDSLALSSYNEQFF.

The chain uses TRBV19 and TRBJ1-2; 12 bases line up with TRBD1. V lost 5 bases and J lost 7; bases outside the gene matches: 14. Germline CDR1 LNHDA, CDR2 SQIVND (reference sequence). The CDR3 spans 17 residues. CDR3 region: CASSPSRRDRGPVGYTF. CDR3 nucleotide sequence: TGTGCCAGTAGTCCCAGCCGGCGGGACAGGGGGCCTGTTGGCTACACCTTC.

The chain combines TRBV2 with TRBJ1-2; D not resolved. There are 11 residues in the CDR3. Looked up from germline, CDR1 is SNHLY and CDR2 is FYNNEI. Trimming took off 7 bases at V and 6 bases at J, with 9 bases between the two ends. The CDR3 bases are TGTGCCAGCAAAACCTGGGATGGCTACACCTTC. It encodes CASKTWDGYTF.

This chain uses TRBV4-3 with TRBJ2-2; 8 bases fit TRBD1. With 0 bases clipped from V and 4 bases from J, the junction kept 4 bases outside the gene matches. Germline loops: CDR1 LGHNA, CDR2 YSLEER. This CDR3 spans 16 amino acids. CDR3 nucleotide sequence: TGCGCCAGCAGCCAAGAGGGGACAGGTCGCACCGGGGAGCTGTTTTTT. Its translation is CASSQEGTGRTGELFF.

This clonotype turned up a few times. The chain uses TRBV4-1 and TRBJ1-3, with 7 bases matching TRBD1. The CDR3 covers 15 residues. Germline V gene lookup returns CDR1 MGHRA and CDR2 YSYEKL. Unmatched junction bases numbered 3, after V lost 1 base and J lost 3 bases. The CDR3 DNA reads TGCGCCAGCAGCCAAGGCAGGGGGGATGGAAACACCATATATTTT. Translation: CASSQGRGDGNTIYF.

The rearrangement links TRBV5-1 to TRBJ1-2; no clear D gene. The CDR3 spans 15 residues. The germline gives CDR1 SGHRS, CDR2 YFSETQ. The V end was cut by 0 bases, the J end by 5 bases, with 14 bases between. CDR3 loop: CASSLGSGRGYGYTF. The CDR3 DNA reads as TGCGCCAGCAGCTTGGGCTCTGGGCGAGGGTATGGCTACACCTTC.